The sample holds one count of the clone carrying this T cell receptor beta chain. The data were taken from a study of CD8 T cells in ankylosing spondylitis. The CDR3 is 13 amino acids. With 5 bases removed from V and 4 bases from J, the gap between germline ends came to 12 bases. One entry per CDR3 protein results from TCRdb running MiXCR on the 5' RACE reads. The sample includes roughly 240,000 distinct CDR3 sequences, 30% to 35% of them seen just once. This sequence originates from a male donor with ankylosing spondylitis or in good health (not recorded which). V usage is TRBV12-3 or TRBV12-4 and J usage is TRBJ2-7, with no clear D. The sample was blood, either unsorted or a sorted T cell fraction (not recorded which). DNA of the CDR3: TGTGCCAGCAGTCCCCGGAGTTATTACGAGCAGTACTTC. It translates to CASSPRSYYEQYF.